These 29 T cell receptor beta chains share one sample of origin, sequenced in a study of T-cell reconstitution after alpha-beta-depleted transplantation in children. Molecular barcoding with unique molecular identifiers was used for the TCRbeta library. Via MiXCR, TCRdb re-called the PCR reads, giving one row per CDR3 protein. The sample consists of around 370,000 distinct CDR3 sequences, approximately 10% of them appearing once. This specimen was PBMCs from the stem cell graft donor, taken from the stem cell graft. The receptors come from a human donor who donated a stem cell graft to a child with acute lymphoblastic leukemia.

This clonotype was recorded many times. J is TRBJ2-2 and V is TRBV12-3 or TRBV12-4; 11 bases are shared with TRBD1. Trimming at V came to 8 bases and at J to 6 bases, leaving 5 bases not matched to a gene. This CDR3 is 14 amino acids long. Here the CDR3 DNA reads TGTGCCAGCTGCTGGGACAGGGGGGCCGGGGAGCTGTTTTTT. Amino acid sequence: CASCWDRGAGELFF.

This rearrangement joins TRBV5-5 to TRBJ2-1; maybe TRBD2 (5 bases). V was trimmed by 0 bases and J by 3 bases, leaving 10 bases between them. The germline V gene encodes CDR1 SGHKS and CDR2 YYEKEE (reference sequence). The CDR3 totals 15 residues. Here the CDR3 reads CASSLELADYNEQFF. DNA of the CDR3: TGTGCCAGCAGCTTGGAGCTAGCAGACTACAATGAGCAGTTCTTC.

This clonotype was seen many times. The chain is built from TRBV24-1 and TRBJ2-2; no reliable D call. Germline V gives CDR1 KGHDR, CDR2 SFDVKD. V was cut by 3 bases and J by 4 bases, with 14 bases left in between. The CDR3 covers 16 residues. The CDR3 reads CATSDGRQGITGELFF. CDR3 nucleotides: TGTGCCACCAGTGATGGTCGTCAAGGGATCACCGGGGAGCTGTTTTTT.

This clonotype showed up just a few times. The chain employs TRBV6-1 and TRBJ1-2; TRBD1 aligns across 7 bases. Germline trimming cut 3 bases from V and 5 bases from J; bases unmatched to any gene: 15. Germline CDR1 MNHNS, CDR2 SASEGT. The CDR3 loop spans 17 amino acids. DNA of the CDR3: TGTGCCAGCAGTGACCCTACAGGGGAAGGGTACGGATATGGCTACACCTTC. Its protein is CASSDPTGEGYGYGYTF.

The chain joins TRBV9 to TRBJ2-7; TRBD1 might be the D (6 bases). Trimming took 0 bases from V and 2 from J, leaving 9 bases between them. The CDR3 has 14 amino acids. The germline gives CDR1 SGDLS, CDR2 YYNGEE. The CDR3 coding sequence is TGTGCCAGCAGCGTAGAAGGGGGTCCCTACGAGCAGTACTTC. Its protein product is CASSVEGGPYEQYF.

The sample holds a few counts of this clonotype. V is TRBV12-3 or TRBV12-4 and J is TRBJ2-5; weak D call: TRBD1 (5 bases). V was clipped by 1 base and J by 6 bases, with 9 bases between them. This CDR3 is built from 13 residues. The CDR3 spells CASSLGQGKTQYF. The CDR3 DNA follows: TGTGCCAGCAGTTTAGGCCAGGGAAAGACCCAGTACTTC.

This clonotype was seen at least ten times. The V gene is TRBV11-1, the J gene TRBJ2-1; 12 nucleotides match TRBD2. The V and J ends lost 2 bases and 8 bases, in that order; junction bases with no gene match: 13. The CDR3 is 18 amino acids. Germline loops: CDR1 SGHAT, CDR2 FQDESV (reference sequence). Here the CDR3 reads CASSLMTSGRLGFHEQFF. Written as DNA, the CDR3 is TGTGCCAGCAGCTTAATGACTAGCGGGAGATTAGGGTTCCATGAGCAGTTCTTC.

This clonotype was found a few times. The chain uses TRBV7-9 and TRBJ2-4, with 8 bases matching TRBD1. Unmatched junction bases numbered 5, after V lost 3 bases and J lost 1 base. The CDR3 covers 16 residues. CDR1 and CDR2 from the germline V gene are SEHNR and FQNEAQ (reference sequence). The CDR3 protein is CASSLPTGVAKNIQYF. Written as DNA, the CDR3 is TGTGCCAGCAGCTTGCCGACAGGGGTGGCCAAAAACATTCAGTACTTC.

This clonotype was seen repeatedly, ten times or more. V is TRBV6-1 and J is TRBJ2-3; either TRBD1 or TRBD2 may supply D (5 bases each). Trimming shortened V by 2 bases and J by 0 bases, and 9 bases separated the two germline ends. The CDR3 runs 15 residues. Germline CDR1 reads MNHNS; CDR2 reads SASEGT. The CDR3 is CASSEPGRSTDTQYF. CDR3 coding DNA: TGTGCCAGCAGTGAACCAGGGAGAAGCACAGATACGCAGTATTTT.

Ten or more counts support this clonotype. The chain has TRBV5-1 and TRBJ2-1, with 7 positions matching TRBD2. V lost 0 bases to trimming and J lost 5 bases; unmatched junction nucleotides: 2. The CDR3 is 14 residues long. Germline assignment: CDR1 SGHRS and CDR2 YFSETQ. The CDR3 is CASSLGGSNNEQFF. DNA of the CDR3: TGCGCCAGCAGCTTGGGCGGGAGCAACAATGAGCAGTTCTTC.

This clonotype was observed a handful of times. V and J are TRBV4-2 and TRBJ2-5, with D perhaps matching TRBD1 or TRBD2 (5 bases each). Germline CDR1 reads LGHNA; CDR2 reads YNFKEQ. The CDR3 consists of 18 residues. V was trimmed by 0 bases and J by 1 base, leaving 18 bases between them. CDR3 region: CASSQDGGGGRSQETQYF. The CDR3 DNA reads as TGTGCCAGCAGCCAAGATGGTGGTGGGGGTCGGAGCCAAGAGACCCAGTACTTC.

The chain carries TRBV15 and TRBJ1-5; D gene unclear. The V gene's germline CDR1 is LNHNV and CDR2 YYDKDF (reference sequence). Between the trimmed V and J ends, which lost 0 bases and 7 bases, there was a span of 4 bases. CDR3 size: 12 residues. The DNA for the CDR3 is TGTGCCACCAGCAGAGAGGAACAGCCCCAGCATTTT. This sequence encodes CATSREEQPQHF.

This clonotype was seen only a few times. The V gene is TRBV7-8, the J gene TRBJ2-7; the match to TRBD2 covers 11 bases. Trimming cost V 8 bases and J 1 base; bases outside gene matches: 7. Per the germline V gene, CDR1 is SGHVS and CDR2 is FQNEAQ. The CDR3 runs to 15 residues. The CDR3 DNA follows: TGTGCCAGCGGGAACCTAGCGGGAGGTTCCTACGAGCAGTACTTC. Translated: CASGNLAGGSYEQYF.

This clonotype was counted a single time. CDR3 coding DNA: TGCGCCAGCAGCCCTGCAGGGGACCTCTATGGCTACACCTTC. Residues: CASSPAGDLYGYTF. The rearrangement links TRBV4-3 to TRBJ1-2; tentatively, D is TRBD1 (6 bases). Germline CDR1 is LGHNA and CDR2 is YSLEER. The CDR3 spans 14 residues. The V and J ends lost 4 bases and 4 bases respectively, with 13 bases between them.

The rearrangement links TRBV6-1 to TRBJ2-2, with 8 positions matching TRBD1. Losses at the gene ends were 5 bases for V and 6 bases for J; bases not matched to a gene: 5. This CDR3 comprises 14 residues. CDR1 and CDR2 (germline): MNHNS, SASEGT. The CDR3 nucleotides read TGTGCCAGCAGTACCTTCAGGGGGCCCGGGGAGCTGTTTTTT. It codes for CASSTFRGPGELFF.

The chain employs TRBV5-1 and TRBJ2-5; D is ambiguous. CDR1 is SGHRS, CDR2 YFSETQ, per germline. The CDR3 is 12 amino acids. The germline V and J ends were trimmed by 4 bases and 2 bases, with 6 bases remaining between them. The CDR3 DNA follows: TGCGCCAGCAGCATTAGTCAAGAGACCCAGTACTTC. This gives the protein CASSISQETQYF.

The V call is TRBV11-2, the J call TRBJ1-4, with no clear D. The germline V gene has CDR1 SGHAT and CDR2 FQNNGV. The CDR3 is 17 amino acids. V was clipped by 7 bases and J by 0 bases, with 18 bases between them. The CDR3 spells CASTLPLKSATNEKLFF. Here the CDR3 DNA reads TGTGCCAGCACCCTACCCCTCAAGTCGGCAACTAATGAAAAACTGTTTTTT.

This clonotype appeared a few times. The rearrangement joins TRBV27 to TRBJ2-3; 12 bases agree with TRBD2. Germline CDR1 is MNHEY and CDR2 is SMNVEV (reference sequence). This CDR3 comprises 17 residues. The V segment lost 6 bases and the J segment 0 bases; nucleotides outside the gene matches: 7. The CDR3 DNA is TGTGCCAGCAGGAAGAGACTAGCGGGAGATAGCACAGATACGCAGTATTTT. Translated, it gives CASRKRLAGDSTDTQYF.

This clonotype was recorded many times. This chain uses TRBV10-3 with TRBJ1-3, with D tentatively TRBD1 (6 bases). Germline CDR1 and CDR2: ENHRY and SYGVKD. The CDR3 has 12 residues. Trimming took off 8 bases at V and 3 bases at J, with 8 bases between the two ends. CDR3 nucleotide sequence: TGTGCCATCGGGGGGCTTGGAAACACCATATATTTT. Residues: CAIGGLGNTIYF.

This chain uses TRBV11-2 with TRBJ2-3, with 13 bases matching TRBD2. The CDR3 consists of 18 residues. Germline V gives CDR1 SGHAT, CDR2 FQNNGV. Trimming cost V 5 bases and J 4 bases; bases outside gene matches: 12. CDR3 DNA: TGTGCCAGCAGCCGGCCAGCCCGGACTAGCGGGAGCCCAGATACGCAGTATTTT. Its translation: CASSRPARTSGSPDTQYF.

This clonotype was counted ten times or more. This CDR3 is CASSLYTGAGNEQYF. For the CDR3, the DNA is TGCGCCAGCAGCCTGTATACAGGGGCCGGGAACGAGCAGTACTTC. The chain uses TRBV4-3 and TRBJ2-7; 7 nucleotides match TRBD1. V lost 4 bases, J lost 5 bases, and 11 bases stayed unmatched. The length of the CDR3 is 15 residues. Germline V CDR1 and CDR2: LGHNA, YSLEER.

The J gene is TRBJ2-7, the V gene TRBV7-2; no clear D gene. Germline CDR1 reads SGHTA; CDR2 reads FQGNSA. Trimming pared 2 bases from V and 5 bases from J, leaving 13 bases between. The CDR3 is 14 residues long. The CDR3 region is CASSLLGSGHEQYF. In nucleotides, the CDR3 is TGTGCCAGCAGCTTATTGGGGTCCGGCCACGAGCAGTACTTC.

This CDR3 reads CASSPKADHLRNIQYF. In DNA, the CDR3 is TGTGCCAGCAGTCCGAAAGCCGATCACCTCAGGAACATTCAGTACTTC. The chain combines TRBV27 with TRBJ2-4; D remains unclear. This CDR3 region has 16 residues. Germline CDR1 reads MNHEY; CDR2 reads SMNVEV (reference sequence). Trimming took 5 bases from V and 7 from J, leaving 21 bases between them.

J is TRBJ2-7 and V is TRBV9; 13 positions agree with TRBD2. V lost 4 bases to trimming and J lost 6 bases; unmatched junction nucleotides: 7. There are 15 residues in the CDR3. CDR1 SGDLS and CDR2 YYNGEE come from the germline V gene. The CDR3 nucleotides read TGTGCCAGCAGCCCTCCGGGACTAGCGGGAAGCGAGCAGTACTTC. Its translation is CASSPPGLAGSEQYF. The full variable domain, its missing parts supplied by reference TRBV9 and TRBJ2-7, is DSGVTQTPKHLITATGQRVTLRCSPRSGDLSVYWYQQSLDQGLQFLIQYYNGEERAKGNILERFSAQQFPDLHSELNLSSLELGDSALYFCASSPPGLAGSEQYFGPGTRLTVT.

Only a few counts were recorded for this clonotype. The chain links TRBV6-5 to TRBJ2-1; D might be TRBD1 (6 bases). V was trimmed by 0 bases and J by 6 bases, leaving 24 bases between them. The CDR3 runs 19 residues. Germline V gives CDR1 MNHEY, CDR2 SVGAGI. CDR3 nucleotide sequence: TGTGCCAGCAGTTACTCAACACCTCTGACAGGCCTTAAGGCCAATGAGCAGTTCTTC. Residues: CASSYSTPLTGLKANEQFF.

This clonotype was found a few times. The CDR3, as DNA: TGCAGCGTCTACTACAGGGGCGACTACGAGCAGTACTTC. Translating gives CSVYYRGDYEQYF. The chain employs TRBV29-1 and TRBJ2-7; TRBD1 matches 7 bases. Looked up from germline, CDR1 is SQVTM and CDR2 is ANQGSEA. Unmatched junction bases numbered 8, after V lost 6 bases and J lost 3 bases. This CDR3 contains 13 residues.

The chain joins TRBV4-1 to TRBJ1-5, with 8 nucleotides matching TRBD1. V dropped 2 bases and J dropped 2; count of bases not matched to a gene: 2. The V gene's germline CDR1 is MGHRA and CDR2 YSYEKL. The CDR3 runs 15 residues. This chain's CDR3 is CASSQPGQGNQPQHF. The CDR3 nucleotides read TGCGCCAGCAGCCAACCGGGACAGGGCAATCAGCCCCAGCATTTT.

As regards this clonotype: A read error may produce the germline difference seen at one junction end. J is TRBJ2-6 and V is TRBV12-3 or TRBV12-4; TRBD2 aligns across 7 bases. This CDR3 is 17 amino acids long. CDR3 protein: CASSPIAGVPGANGLTF. CDR3 coding DNA: TGTGCCAGCAGCCCGATCGCGGGAGTCCCCGGGGCCAACGGCCTGACTTTC.

This clonotype was found many times. The chain recombines TRBV5-1 with TRBJ2-1; 8 bases are shared with TRBD2. This CDR3 is built from 14 residues. CDR1 is SGHRS, CDR2 YFSETQ, per germline. After removal of 0 bases from V and 7 bases from J, the junction contained 3 bases not matched to a gene. The CDR3 loop is CASSLGTSRNEQFF. CDR3 nucleotide sequence: TGCGCCAGCAGCTTGGGGACTAGCCGGAATGAGCAGTTCTTC.